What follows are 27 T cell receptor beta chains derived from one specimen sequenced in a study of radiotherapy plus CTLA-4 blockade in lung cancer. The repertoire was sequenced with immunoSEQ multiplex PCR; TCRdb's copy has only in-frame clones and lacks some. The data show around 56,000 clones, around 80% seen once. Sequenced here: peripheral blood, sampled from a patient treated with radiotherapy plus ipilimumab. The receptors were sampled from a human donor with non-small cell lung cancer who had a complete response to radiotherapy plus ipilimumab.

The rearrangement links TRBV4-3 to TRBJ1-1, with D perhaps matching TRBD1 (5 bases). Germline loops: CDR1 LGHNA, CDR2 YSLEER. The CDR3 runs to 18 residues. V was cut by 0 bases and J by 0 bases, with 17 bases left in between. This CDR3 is CASSQDWGQGGMNTEAFF. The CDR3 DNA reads TGCGCCAGCAGCCAAGATTGGGGTCAGGGAGGGATGAACACTGAAGCTTTCTTT.

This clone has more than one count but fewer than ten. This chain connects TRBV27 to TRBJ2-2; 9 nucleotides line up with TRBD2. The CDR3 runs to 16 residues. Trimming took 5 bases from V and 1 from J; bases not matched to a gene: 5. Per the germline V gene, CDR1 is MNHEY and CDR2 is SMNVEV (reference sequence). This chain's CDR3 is CASSLISGGNTGELFF. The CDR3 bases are TGTGCCAGCAGTCTGATTAGCGGGGGGAACACCGGGGAGCTGTTTTTT.

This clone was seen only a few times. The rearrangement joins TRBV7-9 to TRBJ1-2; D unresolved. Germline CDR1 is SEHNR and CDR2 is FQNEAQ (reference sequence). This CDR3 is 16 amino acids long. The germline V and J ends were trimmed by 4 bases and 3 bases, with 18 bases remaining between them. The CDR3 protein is CASSSSGRVRDYGYTF. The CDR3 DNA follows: TGTGCCAGCAGCTCCAGCGGGAGAGTACGGGACTATGGCTACACCTTC.

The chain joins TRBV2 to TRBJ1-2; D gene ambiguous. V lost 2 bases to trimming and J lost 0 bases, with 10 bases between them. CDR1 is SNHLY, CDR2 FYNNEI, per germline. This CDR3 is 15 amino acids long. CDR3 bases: TGTGCCAGCAGTGAAAGGACTGGGGCTAACTATGGCTACACCTTC. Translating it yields CASSERTGANYGYTF.

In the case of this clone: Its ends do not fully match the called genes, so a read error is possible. This CDR3 is CASTGWGYNKQFF. CDR3 nucleotide sequence: TGTGCCAGCACAGGGTGGGGTTACAATAAGCAGTTCTTC. The chain links TRBV2 to TRBJ2-1; maybe TRBD1 (5 bases). Germline CDR1 reads SNHLY; CDR2 reads FYNNEI. The CDR3 is 13 amino acids. Variable domain in full (rest from reference TRBV2 and TRBJ2-1): EPEVTQTPSHQVTQMGQEVILRCVPISNHLYFYWYRQILGQKVEFLVSFYNNEISEKSEIFDDQFSVERPDGSNFTLKIRSTKLEDSAMYFCASTGWGYNKQFFGPGTRLTVL.

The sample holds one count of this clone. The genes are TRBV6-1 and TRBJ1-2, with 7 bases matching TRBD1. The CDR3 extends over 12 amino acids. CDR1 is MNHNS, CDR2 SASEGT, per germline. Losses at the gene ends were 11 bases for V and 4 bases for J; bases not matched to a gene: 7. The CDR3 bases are TGTGCCGTAACGGACAGGAGCTATGGCTACACCTTC. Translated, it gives CAVTDRSYGYTF.

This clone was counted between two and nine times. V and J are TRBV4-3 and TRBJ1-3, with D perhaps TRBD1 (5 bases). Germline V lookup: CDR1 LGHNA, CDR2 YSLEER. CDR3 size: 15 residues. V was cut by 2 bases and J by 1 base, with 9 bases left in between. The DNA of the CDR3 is TGCGCCAGCAGCCAATTACGGGGGTCTGGAAACACCATATATTTT. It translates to CASSQLRGSGNTIYF.

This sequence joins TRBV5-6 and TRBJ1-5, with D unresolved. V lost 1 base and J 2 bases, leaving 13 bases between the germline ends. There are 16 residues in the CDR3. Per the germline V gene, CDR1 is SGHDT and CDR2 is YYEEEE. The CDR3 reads CASSLRRGNGNQPQHF. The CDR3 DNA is TGTGCCAGCAGCTTGAGGCGAGGGAACGGCAATCAGCCCCAGCATTTT.

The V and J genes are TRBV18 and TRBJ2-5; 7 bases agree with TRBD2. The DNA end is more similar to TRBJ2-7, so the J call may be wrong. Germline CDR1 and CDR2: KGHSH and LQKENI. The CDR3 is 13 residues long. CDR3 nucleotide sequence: TGTGCCAGCTCATCGGGGGGTTTTTACGAGCAGTACTTC. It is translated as CASSSGGFYEQYF.

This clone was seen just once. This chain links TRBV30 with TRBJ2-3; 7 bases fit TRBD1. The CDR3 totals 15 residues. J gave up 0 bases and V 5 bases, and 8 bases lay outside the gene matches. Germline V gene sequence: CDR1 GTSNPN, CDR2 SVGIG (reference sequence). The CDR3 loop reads CAWEYRGLSTDTQYF. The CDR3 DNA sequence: TGTGCCTGGGAGTACAGGGGCCTAAGCACAGATACGCAGTATTTT.

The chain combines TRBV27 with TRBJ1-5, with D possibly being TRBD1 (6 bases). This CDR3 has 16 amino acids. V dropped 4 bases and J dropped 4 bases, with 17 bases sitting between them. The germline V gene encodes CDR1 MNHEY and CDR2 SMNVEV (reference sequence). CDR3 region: CASSSRNRDRNQPQHF. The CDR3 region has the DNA TGTGCCAGCAGTTCTAGGAACAGGGACCGGAATCAGCCCCAGCATTTT.

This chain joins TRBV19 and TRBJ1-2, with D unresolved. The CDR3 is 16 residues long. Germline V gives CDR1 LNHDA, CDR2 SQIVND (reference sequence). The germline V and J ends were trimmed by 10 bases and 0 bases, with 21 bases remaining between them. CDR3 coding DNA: TGTGCCACTGCGGTGGATCATACTAAAGCTAACTATGGCTACACCTTC. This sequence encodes CATAVDHTKANYGYTF.

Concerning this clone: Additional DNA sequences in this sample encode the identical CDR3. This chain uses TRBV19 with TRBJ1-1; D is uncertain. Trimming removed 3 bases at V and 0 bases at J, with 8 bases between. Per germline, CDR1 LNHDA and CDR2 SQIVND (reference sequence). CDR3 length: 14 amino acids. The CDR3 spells CASSIGRVNTEAFF. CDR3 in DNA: TGTGCCAGTAGTATTGGGAGGGTGAACACTGAAGCTTTCTTT.

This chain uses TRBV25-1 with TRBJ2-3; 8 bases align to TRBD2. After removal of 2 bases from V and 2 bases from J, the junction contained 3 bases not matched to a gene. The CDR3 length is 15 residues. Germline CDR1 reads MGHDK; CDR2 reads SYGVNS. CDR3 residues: CASSEMRGVTDTQYF. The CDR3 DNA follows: TGTGCCAGCAGTGAAATGCGGGGGGTCACAGATACGCAGTATTTT.

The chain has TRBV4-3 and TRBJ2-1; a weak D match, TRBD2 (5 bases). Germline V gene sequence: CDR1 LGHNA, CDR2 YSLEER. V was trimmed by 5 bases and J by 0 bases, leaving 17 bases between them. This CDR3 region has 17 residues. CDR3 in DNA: TGCGCCAGCAGCGCCCAACCGCCGGGGAGCTCCTACAATGAGCAGTTCTTC. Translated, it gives CASSAQPPGSSYNEQFF.

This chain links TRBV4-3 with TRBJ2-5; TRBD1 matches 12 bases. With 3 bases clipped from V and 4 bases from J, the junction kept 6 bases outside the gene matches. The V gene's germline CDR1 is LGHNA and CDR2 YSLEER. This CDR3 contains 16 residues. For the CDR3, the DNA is TGCGCCAGCAGCCATTTCCCGGGACAGGGGGCAGAGACCCAGTACTTC. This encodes CASSHFPGQGAETQYF.

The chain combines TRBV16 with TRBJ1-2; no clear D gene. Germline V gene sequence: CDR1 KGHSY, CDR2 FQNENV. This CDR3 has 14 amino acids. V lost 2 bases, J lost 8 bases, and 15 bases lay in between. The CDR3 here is CASSQGVLVAGYTF. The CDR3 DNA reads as TGTGCCAGCAGCCAAGGTGTGCTCGTAGCCGGCTACACCTTC.

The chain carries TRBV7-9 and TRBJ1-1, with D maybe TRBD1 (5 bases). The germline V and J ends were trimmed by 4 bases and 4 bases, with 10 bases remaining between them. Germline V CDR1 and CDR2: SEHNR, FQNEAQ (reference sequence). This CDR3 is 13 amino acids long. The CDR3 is CASSSVRGTEAFF. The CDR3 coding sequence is TGTGCCAGCAGCTCTGTTAGGGGCACTGAAGCTTTCTTT.

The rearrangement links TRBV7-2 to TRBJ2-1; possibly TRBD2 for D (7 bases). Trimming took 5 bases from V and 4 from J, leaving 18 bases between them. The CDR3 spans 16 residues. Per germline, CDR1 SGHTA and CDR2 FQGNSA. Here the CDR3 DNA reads TGTGCCAGCAGCGTGGTGGGGGGGGCCGAATACAATGAGCAGTTCTTC. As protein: CASSVVGGAEYNEQFF.

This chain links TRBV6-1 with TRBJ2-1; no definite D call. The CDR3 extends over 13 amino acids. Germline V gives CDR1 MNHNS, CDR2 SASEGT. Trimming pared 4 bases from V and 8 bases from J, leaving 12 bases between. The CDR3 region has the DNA TGTGCCAGCAGTGGGGCCCCCTTGCATGAGCAGTTCTTC. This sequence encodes CASSGAPLHEQFF.

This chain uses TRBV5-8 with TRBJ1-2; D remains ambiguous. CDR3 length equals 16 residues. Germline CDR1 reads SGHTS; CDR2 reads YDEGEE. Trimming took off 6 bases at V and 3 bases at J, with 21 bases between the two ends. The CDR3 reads CASTLSDGLKYYGYTF. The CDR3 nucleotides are TGTGCCAGCACTTTGTCAGACGGACTGAAATACTATGGCTACACCTTC. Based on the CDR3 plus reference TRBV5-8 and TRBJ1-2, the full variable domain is EAGVTQSPTHLIKTRGQQATLRCSPISGHTSVYWYQQALGLGLQFLLWYDEGEERNRGNFPPRFSGRQFPNYSSELNVNALELEDSALYLCASTLSDGLKYYGYTFGSGTRLTVV.

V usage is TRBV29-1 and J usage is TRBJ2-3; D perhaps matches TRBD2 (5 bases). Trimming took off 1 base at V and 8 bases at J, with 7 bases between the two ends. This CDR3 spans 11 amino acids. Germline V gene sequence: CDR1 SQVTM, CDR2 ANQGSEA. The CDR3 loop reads CSVEGRVTQYF. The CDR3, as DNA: TGCAGCGTTGAAGGGCGGGTTACGCAGTATTTT.

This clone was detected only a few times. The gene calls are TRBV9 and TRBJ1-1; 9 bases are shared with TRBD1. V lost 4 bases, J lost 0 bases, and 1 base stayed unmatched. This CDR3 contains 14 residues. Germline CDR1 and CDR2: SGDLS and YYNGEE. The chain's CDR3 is CASSRDRVNTEAFF. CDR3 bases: TGTGCCAGCAGCCGGGACAGGGTGAACACTGAAGCTTTCTTT.

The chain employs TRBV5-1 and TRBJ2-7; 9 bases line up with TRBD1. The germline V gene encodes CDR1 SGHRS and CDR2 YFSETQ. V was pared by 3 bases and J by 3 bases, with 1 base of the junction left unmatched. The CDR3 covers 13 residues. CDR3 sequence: CASSWTGDYEQYF. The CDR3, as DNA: TGCGCCAGCAGCTGGACAGGGGACTACGAGCAGTACTTC.

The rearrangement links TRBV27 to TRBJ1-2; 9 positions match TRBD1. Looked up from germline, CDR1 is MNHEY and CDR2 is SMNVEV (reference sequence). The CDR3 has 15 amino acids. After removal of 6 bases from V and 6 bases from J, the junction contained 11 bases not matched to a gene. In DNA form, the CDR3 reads TGTGCCAGCAGGCCATCGGGACAGGGAGGCAATGGCTACACCTTC. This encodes CASRPSGQGGNGYTF.

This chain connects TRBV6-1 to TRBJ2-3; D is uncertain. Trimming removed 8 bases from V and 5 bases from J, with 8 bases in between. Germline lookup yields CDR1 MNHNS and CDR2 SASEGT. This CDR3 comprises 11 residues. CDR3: CASSFGDTQYF. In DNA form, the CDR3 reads TGTGCCAGCTCATTCGGAGATACGCAGTATTTT.

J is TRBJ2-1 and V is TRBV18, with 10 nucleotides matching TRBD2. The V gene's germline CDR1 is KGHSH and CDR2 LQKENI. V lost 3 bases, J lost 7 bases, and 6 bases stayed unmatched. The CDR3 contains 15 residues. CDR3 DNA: TGTGCCAGCTCACCGAAAGCGGGGGGGCCTAATGAGCAGTTCTTC. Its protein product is CASSPKAGGPNEQFF.